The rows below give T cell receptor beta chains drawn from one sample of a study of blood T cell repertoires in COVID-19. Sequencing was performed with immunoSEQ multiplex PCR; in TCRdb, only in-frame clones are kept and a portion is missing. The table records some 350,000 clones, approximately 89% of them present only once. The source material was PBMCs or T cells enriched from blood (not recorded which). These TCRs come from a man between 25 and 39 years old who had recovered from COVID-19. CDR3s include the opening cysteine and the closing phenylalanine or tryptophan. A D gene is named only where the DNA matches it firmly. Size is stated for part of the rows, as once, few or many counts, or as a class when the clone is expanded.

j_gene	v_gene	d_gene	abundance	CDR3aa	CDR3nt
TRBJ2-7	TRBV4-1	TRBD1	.	CASSQDSGTGAYEQYF	TGCGCCAGCAGCCAAGATAGCGGGACAGGGGCCTACGAGCAGTACTTC
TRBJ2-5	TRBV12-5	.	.	CASGLSGQETQYF	TGTGCTAGTGGTTTGAGCGGACAAGAGACCCAGTACTTC
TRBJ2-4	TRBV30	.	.	CAWNYDLGNIQYF	TGTGCCTGGAACTATGATTTGGGAAACATTCAGTACTTC
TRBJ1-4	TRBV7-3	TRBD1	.	CASSSDRGEKLFF	TGTGCCAGCAGCTCAGACAGGGGGGAAAAACTGTTTTTT
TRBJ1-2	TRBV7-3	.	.	CASSSPGTTAGYTF	TGTGCCAGCAGCTCACCCGGGACAACGGCGGGCTACACCTTC
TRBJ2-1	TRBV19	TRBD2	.	CASKRVAGTYNEQFF	TGTGCCTCCAAAAGGGTAGCGGGGACCTACAATGAGCAGTTCTTC
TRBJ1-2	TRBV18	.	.	CASSPANQGYTF	TGTGCCAGCTCACCAGCCAATCAGGGCTACACCTTC
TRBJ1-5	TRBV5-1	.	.	CASSLDGRGQPQHF	TGCGCCAGCAGCTTGGACGGCAGAGGGCAGCCCCAGCATTTT
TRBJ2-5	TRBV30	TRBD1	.	CAWSPDREETQYF	TGTGCCTGGAGTCCTGACAGGGAAGAGACCCAGTACTTC
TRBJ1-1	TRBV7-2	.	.	CASSFFIGGNTEAFF	TGTGCCAGCAGCTTTTTCATCGGAGGGAACACTGAAGCTTTCTTT
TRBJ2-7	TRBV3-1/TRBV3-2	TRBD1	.	CASSRWGQLDYEQYF	TGTGCCAGCAGCCGTTGGGGACAGCTTGACTACGAGCAGTACTTC
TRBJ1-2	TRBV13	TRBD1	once	CASSLGPGQRYGYTF	TGTGCCAGCAGCTTAGGCCCGGGACAGCGCTATGGCTACACCTTC
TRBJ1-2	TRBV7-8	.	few	CASSLVSAGNYGYTF	TGTGCCAGCAGCTTAGTCAGCGCAGGGAACTATGGCTACACCTTC
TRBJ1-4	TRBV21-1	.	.	CASSSDREDEKLFF	TGTGCCAGCAGCTCAGACAGGGAGGACGAAAAACTGTTTTTT
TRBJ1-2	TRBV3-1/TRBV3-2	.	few	CASSQEGRYGYTF	TGTGCCAGCAGCCAAGAGGGCCGCTATGGCTACACCTTC
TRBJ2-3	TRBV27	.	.	CASSLYPRSLKRPSTDTQYF	TGTGCCAGCAGTTTATACCCTCGGTCCCTCAAGCGGCCAAGCACAGATACGCAGTATTTT
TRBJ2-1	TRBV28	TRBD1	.	CASSLSLPGQGRDGFF	TGTGCCAGCAGTTTATCATTACCGGGACAGGGGCGAGATGGTTTCTTC
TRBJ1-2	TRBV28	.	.	CASSLLARRPLGYTF	TGTGCCAGCAGTTTATTAGCAAGACGCCCGCTGGGCTACACCTTC
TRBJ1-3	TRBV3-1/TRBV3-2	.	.	CASSQDPSSGNTIYF	TGTGCCAGCAGCCAAGACCCGAGCTCTGGAAACACCATATATTTT
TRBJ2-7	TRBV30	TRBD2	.	CAGAGASYEQYF	TGTGCCGGAGCGGGGGCCTCCTACGAGCAGTACTTC
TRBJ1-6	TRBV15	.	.	CATSRGNFPGANSPLHF	TGTGCCACCAGCAGAGGAAATTTTCCGGGAGCAAATTCACCCCTCCACTTT
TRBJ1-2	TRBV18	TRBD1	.	CASSPDRVDGYTF	TGTGCCAGCTCACCAGACAGGGTTGATGGCTACACCTTC
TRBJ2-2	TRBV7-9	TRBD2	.	CASSHQRGGGTGELFF	TGTGCCAGCAGCCATCAGCGGGGGGGAGGCACCGGGGAGCTGTTTTTT
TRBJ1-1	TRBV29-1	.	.	CSAPVKGDRAEAFF	TGCAGCGCCCCAGTTAAGGGGGATCGGGCTGAAGCTTTCTTT
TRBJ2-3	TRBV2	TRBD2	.	CASSEGASGGRTDTQYF	TGTGCCAGCAGTGAAGGGGCTAGCGGGGGGCGCACAGATACGCAGTATTTT
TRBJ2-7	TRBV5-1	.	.	CASSLGTWLAYEQYF	TGCGCCAGCAGCTTGGGGACATGGCTCGCCTACGAGCAGTACTTC
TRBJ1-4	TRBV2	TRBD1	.	CASASLDRSNEKLFF	TGTGCCAGCGCGAGCTTGGACAGGTCGAATGAAAAACTGTTTTTT
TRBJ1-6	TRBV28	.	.	CASSPAQGNPSPLHF	TGTGCCAGCAGTCCCGCGCAGGGTAATCCTTCACCCCTCCACTTT
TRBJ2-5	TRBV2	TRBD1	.	CASSKQGAGETQYF	TGTGCCAGCAGTAAACAGGGGGCGGGAGAGACCCAGTACTTC
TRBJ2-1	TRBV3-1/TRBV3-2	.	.	CASSSLDEQFF	TGTGCCAGCAGCTCCCTCGATGAGCAGTTCTTC
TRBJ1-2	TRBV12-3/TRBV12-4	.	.	CASSPLSYGYTF	TGTGCCAGCAGTCCCCTTAGCTATGGCTACACCTTC
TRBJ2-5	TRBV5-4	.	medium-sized	CASRDTDSQETQYF	TGTGCCAGCAGGGACACAGACTCCCAAGAGACCCAGTACTTC
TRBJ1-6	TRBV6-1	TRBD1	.	CASSGRTGDYNSPLHF	TGTGCCAGCAGTGGGAGGACAGGGGATTATAATTCACCCCTCCACTTT
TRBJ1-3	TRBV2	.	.	CASSTQGNTIYF	TGTGCCAGCAGCACACAGGGAAACACCATATATTTT
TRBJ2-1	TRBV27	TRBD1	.	CASSSDRGNEQFF	TGTGCCAGCAGTTCCGACAGGGGGAATGAGCAGTTCTTC
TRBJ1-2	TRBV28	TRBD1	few	CASTENSGTDGYTF	TGTGCCAGCACCGAAAACTCCGGGACAGATGGCTACACCTTC
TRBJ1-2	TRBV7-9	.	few	CASRQMTVATF	TGTGCCAGCAGACAAATGACAGTTGCCACCTTC
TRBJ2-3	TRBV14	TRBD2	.	CASSRNGLAGDTQYF	TGTGCCAGCAGCCGCAATGGACTAGCGGGAGATACGCAGTATTTT
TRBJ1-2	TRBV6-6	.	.	CASSRGHLPRAYGYTF	TGTGCCAGCAGTCGAGGACACCTCCCTAGGGCCTATGGCTACACCTTC
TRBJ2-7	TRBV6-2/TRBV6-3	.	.	CASSYLRDMPYEQYF	TGTGCCAGCAGTTACCTCCGGGACATGCCATACGAGCAGTACTTC
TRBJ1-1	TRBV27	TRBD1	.	CASSTGVYTEAFF	TGTGCCAGCAGTACAGGGGTGTACACTGAAGCTTTCTTT
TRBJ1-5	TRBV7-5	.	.	CARSSMPDTSNQPQHF	TGTGCCAGAAGCTCAATGCCCGACACAAGCAATCAGCCCCAGCATTTT
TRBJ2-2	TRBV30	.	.	CAWNRGGSGELFF	TGTGCCTGGAACAGGGGGGGGTCCGGGGAGCTGTTTTTT
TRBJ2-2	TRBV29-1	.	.	CSVEQEGTGELFF	TGCAGCGTTGAGCAGGAGGGGACCGGGGAGCTGTTTTTT
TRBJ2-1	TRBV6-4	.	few	CASSDSPETRDEQFF	TGTGCCAGCAGTGACTCCCCCGAGACTAGGGATGAGCAGTTCTTC
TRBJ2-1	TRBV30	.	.	CAWMGWGDEQFF	TGTGCCTGGATGGGGTGGGGCGATGAGCAGTTCTTC
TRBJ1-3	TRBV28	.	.	CASSLTLSGNTIYF	TGTGCCAGCAGTTTGACTCTCTCTGGAAACACCATATATTTT
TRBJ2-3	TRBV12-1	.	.	CASSQGLAGNTDTQYF	TGTGCCAGCAGCCAGGGACTAGCGGGGAACACAGATACGCAGTATTTT
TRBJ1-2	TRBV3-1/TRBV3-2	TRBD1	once	CASSQGQGVQGYTF	TGTGCCAGCAGCCAGGGACAGGGGGTACAAGGCTACACCTTC
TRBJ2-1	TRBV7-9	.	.	CASSLGFRELRGNEQFF	TGTGCCAGCAGTCTTGGTTTCAGGGAATTAAGGGGCAATGAGCAGTTCTTC
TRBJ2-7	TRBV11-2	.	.	CASSRPTTPHEQYF	TGTGCCAGCAGCAGGCCGACTACGCCCCACGAGCAGTACTTC
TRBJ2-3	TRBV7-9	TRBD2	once	CASSAGGLAVTDTQYF	TGTGCCAGCAGCGCAGGGGGACTAGCCGTCACGGATACGCAGTATTTT
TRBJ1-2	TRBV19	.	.	CASSNSGGQYYGYTF	TGTGCCAGTAGTAATTCAGGAGGGCAATACTATGGCTACACCTTC